This T cell receptor (beta chain) was identified in a study of regulatory T cells in long-lasting Graves disease. This clonotype was picked up many times. Arm-PCR of CDR3 regions and iRepertoire HTBI primers were the basis on which TCR beta libraries were built. TCRdb re-derived calls from the multiplex PCR reads in MiXCR, one entry per CDR3 protein. The repertoire holds approximately 390,000 distinct CDR3 sequences, with around 15% as singletons. The germline V gene encodes CDR1 MDHEN and CDR2 SYDVKM. Trimming left V 1 base short and J 4 bases short, with 11 bases between. This CDR3 spans 14 amino acids. Specified time point: newly diagnosed GD, antithyroid drugs for less than 3 months. Researchers made the TCR library from RNA that was extracted from PBMCs. The sample also formed part of further work on T cells in Graves' hyperthyroidism and ophthalmopathy.

This sample comprised peripheral blood mononuclear cells (PBMCs), obtained at new diagnosis, from a patient treated with antithyroid drugs. The source of this sequence is a woman between 18 and 29 years old with Graves disease. The chain carries TRBV28 and TRBJ2-7; D remains ambiguous. Here the CDR3 reads CASSLSTVGYEQYF. The CDR3 DNA follows: TGTGCCAGCAGTTTATCTACGGTGGGGTACGAGCAGTACTTC.